The rows below give T cell receptor beta chains drawn from one sample of a study of blood T cell repertoires in COVID-19. Produced via immunoSEQ multiplex PCR; TCRdb's table is partial and in-frame only. Altogether fewer than 55,000 clones are present, 70% to 85% being singletons, with the ten largest covering 2.5% to 3%. Input material: peripheral blood. The source is a man aged 50 or older with acute or convalescent COVID-19. The CDR3 runs from the conserved cysteine through the conserved F or W. D genes are given only for firm matches. Expanded clones get a size class; other rows say once, few or many, or leave the size out.

16	-	TRBV29-1	TRBJ2-6	-	CCVASGGPSGANVLTF	TGCTGCGTTGCGAGTGGGGGCCCCTCTGGGGCCAACGTCCTGACTTTC
15	once	TRBV11-2	TRBJ2-1	-	CASRHYPPRADEQFF	TGTGCCAGCAGGCATTACCCCCCGAGGGCGGATGAGCAGTTCTTC
14	few	TRBV19	TRBJ2-7	TRBD2	CASSVALAGYEQYF	TGTGCCAGTAGCGTAGCACTAGCGGGGTACGAGCAGTACTTC
15	few	TRBV6-6	TRBJ2-7	TRBD2	CASSPLAGGGYEQYF	TGTGCCAGCAGTCCCCTAGCGGGGGGGGGTTACGAGCAGTACTTC
19	-	TRBV7-9	TRBJ2-6	TRBD1	CASSLSPGQGVTGANVLTF	TGTGCCAGCAGCCTTAGCCCGGGACAGGGAGTTACTGGGGCCAACGTCCTGACTTTC
13	-	TRBV19	TRBJ1-1	-	CASSTTGNTEAFF	TGTGCCAGTAGTACGACAGGGAACACTGAAGCTTTCTTT
15	-	TRBV6-5	TRBJ2-1	TRBD2	CASSPGLAGAGEQFF	TGTGCCAGCAGCCCCGGACTAGCGGGGGCGGGTGAGCAGTTCTTC
13	-	TRBV27	TRBJ1-2	-	CASSWTGEYGYTF	TGTGCCAGCAGTTGGACGGGAGAGTATGGCTACACCTTC
13	-	TRBV5-1	TRBJ1-3	-	CASNPGSGNTIYF	TGCGCCAGCAACCCGGGGTCTGGAAACACCATATATTTT
15	-	TRBV19	TRBJ2-7	TRBD1	CASSLKWTGGYEQYF	TGTGCCAGTAGTCTGAAATGGACAGGGGGCTACGAGCAGTACTTC
15	once	TRBV7-3	TRBJ2-3	TRBD2	CASSLGTSGADTQYF	TGTGCCAGCAGCTTAGGGACTAGCGGGGCAGATACGCAGTATTTT
15	-	TRBV7-2	TRBJ2-1	-	CASSLVGGSYNEQFF	TGTGCCAGCAGCTTAGTTGGAGGCTCCTACAATGAGCAGTTCTTC
16	-	TRBV6-2/TRBV6-3	TRBJ2-7	TRBD2	CASSGLAGPSSYEQYF	TGTGCCAGCAGTGGACTAGCGGGCCCAAGCTCCTACGAGCAGTACTTC
15	-	TRBV5-1	TRBJ2-2	-	CASRDGGYGTGELFF	TGCGCCAGCAGGGATGGGGGGTACGGCACCGGGGAGCTGTTTTTT
13	-	TRBV4-2	TRBJ1-2	-	CASSQAGDYGYTF	TGTGCCAGCAGCCAAGCCGGGGACTATGGCTACACCTTC
15	-	TRBV2	TRBJ1-5	TRBD1	CASSDQGARDQPQHF	TGTGCCAGCAGTGATCAGGGGGCGCGGGACCAGCCCCAGCATTTT
17	-	TRBV7-3	TRBJ2-1	TRBD2	CASSPAPGLARDNEQFF	TGTGCCAGCAGCCCAGCACCGGGACTAGCGCGAGACAATGAGCAGTTCTTC
15	-	TRBV3-1/TRBV3-2	TRBJ1-2	TRBD1	CASSQASDRVKGYTF	TGTGCCAGCAGCCAAGCTTCGGACAGGGTAAAGGGCTACACCTTC
15	-	TRBV4-1	TRBJ1-6	-	CASSQGQNSNSPLHF	TGCGCCAGCAGCCAAGGACAGAATTCAAATTCACCCCTCCACTTT
20	few	TRBV7-8	TRBJ1-5	-	CASSLRAQVYTVGFNQPQHF	TGTGCCAGCAGCTTACGGGCACAGGTCTATACAGTGGGGTTCAATCAGCCCCAGCATTTT
13	-	TRBV6-1	TRBJ1-3	-	CASSDGTRNTIYF	TGTGCCAGCAGTGACGGGACACGAAACACCATATATTTT
12	once	TRBV2	TRBJ1-2	-	CASSIRDHGYTF	TGTGCCAGCAGTATCAGGGATCATGGCTACACCTTC
15	-	TRBV15	TRBJ2-7	TRBD2	CATSREGLAGDEQYF	TGTGCCACCAGCAGAGAGGGTCTAGCGGGAGACGAGCAGTACTTC
16	-	TRBV6-5	TRBJ1-1	TRBD1	CASSYSTGETGTEAFF	TGTGCCAGCAGTTACTCGACAGGGGAAACGGGGACTGAAGCTTTCTTT
14	once	TRBV28	TRBJ2-7	-	CASSFIGLNYEQYF	TGTGCCAGCAGTTTTATTGGACTTAACTACGAGCAGTACTTC
13	-	TRBV6-5	TRBJ1-5	-	CASRRGVDQPQHF	TGTGCCAGCAGGCGGGGGGTCGATCAGCCCCAGCATTTT
13	-	TRBV6-1	TRBJ2-7	-	CASSEGDNYEQYF	TGTGCCAGCAGTGAAGGGGACAACTACGAGCAGTACTTC
15	few	TRBV6-4	TRBJ2-5	TRBD2	CASSETSGGQETQYF	TGTGCCAGCAGTGAGACTAGCGGGGGGCAAGAGACCCAGTACTTC
15	-	TRBV6-5	TRBJ2-1	TRBD1	CASGKDRDTYNEQFF	TGTGCCAGCGGAAAGGACAGGGACACCTACAATGAGCAGTTCTTC
14	few	TRBV29-1	TRBJ2-2	TRBD1	CSVGGQGLTGELFF	TGCAGCGTTGGGGGACAGGGATTGACCGGGGAGCTGTTTTTT
15	few	TRBV3-1/TRBV3-2	TRBJ2-3	-	CASMGDSRFTDTQYF	TGTGCCAGCATGGGAGATAGCCGATTCACAGATACGCAGTATTTT
16	-	TRBV5-1	TRBJ1-1	TRBD1	CASSLDTGGSWTEAFF	TGCGCCAGCAGCCTGGATACAGGGGGCTCATGGACTGAAGCTTTCTTT
14	-	TRBV13	TRBJ2-1	TRBD2	CASSHGTRGDEQFF	TGTGCCAGCAGCCACGGGACTAGGGGGGATGAGCAGTTCTTC
15	-	TRBV27	TRBJ2-7	-	CASSLDPNPGREQYF	TGTGCCAGCAGTTTAGACCCTAATCCAGGGCGCGAGCAGTACTTC